Sequencing of this T cell receptor beta chain was carried out in a study of somatic mutations in cytotoxic T cells in rheumatoid arthritis. The table lists this clone with a few counts. The length of the CDR3 is 16 residues. Deletions cut 1 base from V and 0 bases from J, with 11 bases between. Germline V gene sequence: CDR1 SGDLS, CDR2 YYNGEE. Assay used: immunoSEQ multiplex PCR; TCRdb lists only in-frame clones, some missing. The sample holds about 8,600 clones, less than 80% seen once. The chain carries TRBV9 and TRBJ2-1; no firm D call. The TCR originated in a woman aged 45-59 years in good health. The sequenced sample consisted of CD8+ T cells sorted from blood. The CDR3 reads CASSVNPESSYNEQFF. The DNA of the CDR3 is TGTGCCAGCAGCGTAAATCCCGAGAGCTCCTACAATGAGCAGTTCTTC.